The 23 T cell receptor beta chains listed next were all sequenced from one sample in a study of CD8+CD57+ T cells in acquired aplastic anemia. Genomic DNA, serving as template, underwent TCR beta VDJ and CDR3 profiling. One entry per CDR3 protein, called by TCRdb with MiXCR from the reads. The sample has 150,000 to 200,000 distinct CDR3 sequences, roughly 50% seen once. Patients selected for sequencing had displayed CD8+CD57+ cell expansion by flow cytometry. Sequencing was carried out using sorted CD4+, CD8+, or CD8+CD57+ T cells (not recorded which) from PBMCs. All receptors derive from a human donor with aplastic anemia.

This clonotype occurred many times. J is TRBJ1-2 and V is TRBV6-1; D gene uncertain. With 7 bases removed from V and 1 base from J, the gap between germline ends came to 13 bases. This CDR3 region has 14 residues. Germline lookup yields CDR1 MNHNS and CDR2 SASEGT. The CDR3 sequence: CASTPPSHNYGYTF. Here the CDR3 DNA reads TGTGCCAGCACCCCCCCTAGCCATAACTATGGCTACACCTTC.

Remarks on this clonotype: This may come from a read error, since a much larger clone is one base off. The genes are TRBV20-1 and TRBJ1-4; possible D gene TRBD1, 5 bases. The CDR3 has 14 amino acids. Germline values: CDR1 DFQATT, CDR2 SNEGSKA (reference sequence). CDR3 residues: CSAPDRTTNEELFF. The CDR3 nucleotides read TGCAGTGCCCCCGACCGGACAACTAATGAAGAACTGTTTTTT.

This chain links TRBV7-3 with TRBJ2-7; 11 nucleotides agree with TRBD1. The CDR3 length is 18 residues. From germline, CDR1 is SGHTA and CDR2 FQGTGA. Unmatched junction bases numbered 21, after V lost 8 bases and J lost 6 bases. CDR3 nucleotides: TGTGCCAGCGGAGGGACAGGGGGAGTTGTAAGCGGAATTCGCGAGCAGTACTTC. The encoded protein is CASGGTGGVVSGIREQYF.

The chain combines TRBV25-1 with TRBJ2-3; 10 nucleotides agree with TRBD2. Germline values: CDR1 MGHDK, CDR2 SYGVNS. The CDR3 totals 13 residues. V trimming: 7 bases; J trimming: 3 bases; junction bases outside the gene matches: 1. The CDR3 spells CASIAGGTDTQYF. CDR3 bases: TGTGCCAGCATAGCGGGGGGTACAGATACGCAGTATTTT.

V and J are TRBV2 and TRBJ1-6; tentatively, D is TRBD1 (5 bases). Germline V lookup: CDR1 SNHLY, CDR2 FYNNEI. The CDR3 covers 15 residues. Deletions cut 0 bases from V and 9 bases from J, with 12 bases between. In nucleotides, the CDR3 is TGTGCCAGCAGTGAAGCATCGTCAGGGCTTTCACCCCTCCACTTT. It codes for CASSEASSGLSPLHF.

This clonotype was counted ten times or more. The gene calls are TRBV24-1 and TRBJ2-1; either TRBD1 or TRBD2 may supply D (5 bases each). This CDR3 has 15 amino acids. Germline CDR1 and CDR2: KGHDR and SFDVKD. Trimming shortened V by 7 bases and J by 5 bases, and 17 bases separated the two germline ends. The CDR3 loop reads CATRDWGPGNNEQFF. CDR3 nucleotides: TGTGCCACCAGGGACTGGGGCCCCGGGAACAATGAGCAGTTCTTC.

The chain carries TRBV25-1 and TRBJ2-7; D is possibly TRBD1 or TRBD2 (5 bases each). The germline V and J ends were trimmed by 6 bases and 6 bases, with 18 bases remaining between them. Germline-derived CDR1 and CDR2 are MGHDK and SYGVNS. The CDR3 loop spans 14 amino acids. In DNA form, the CDR3 reads TGTGCCAGCAGGGACCCCGGGACGCCTCCCGAGCAGTACTTC. It specifies CASRDPGTPPEQYF.

This clonotype was recorded many times. The J gene is TRBJ1-5, the V gene TRBV12-3 or TRBV12-4, with D unclear. The V end was cut by 2 bases, the J end by 1 base, with 3 bases between. The CDR3 loop spans 13 amino acids. The CDR3 here is CASSLTSNQPQHF. CDR3 sequence (DNA): TGTGCCAGCAGTTTAACCAGCAATCAGCCCCAGCATTTT.

About this clonotype itself: At one of its ends the junction is not consistent with the germline gene, which may arise from a read error. The rearrangement joins TRBV10-1 to TRBJ1-2; 7 nucleotides align to TRBD1. Germline values: CDR1 WNHNN, CDR2 SYGVQD (reference sequence). CDR3 size: 15 residues. The DNA of the CDR3 is TGCGGCAGCAGTTACTTCGGGACAGTTTCCCGTAGCTACACCTTC. Encoded protein: CGSSYFGTVSRSYTF.

V is TRBV24-1 and J is TRBJ2-3; perhaps TRBD1 as D (5 bases). This CDR3 comprises 14 residues. V dropped 1 base and J dropped 4 bases, with 8 bases sitting between them. The germline CDR1 and CDR2 sequences are KGHDR and SFDVKD. The chain's CDR3 is CATSDLTGADTQYF. The CDR3 DNA is TGTGCCACCAGTGATTTAACAGGCGCAGATACGCAGTATTTT.

This clonotype was detected many times. This chain joins TRBV19 and TRBJ1-1; tentatively, D is TRBD1 (5 bases). Trimming removed 9 bases at V and 5 bases at J, with 16 bases between. The CDR3 totals 13 residues. Looked up from germline, CDR1 is LNHDA and CDR2 is SQIVND (reference sequence). The DNA of the CDR3 is TGTGCCAGCGCGGGGCAGGGTGCTACTGAAGCTTTCTTT. The encoded protein is CASAGQGATEAFF.

This chain uses TRBV29-1 with TRBJ1-2; no firm D call. CDR3 size: 11 residues. CDR1 SQVTM and CDR2 ANQGSEA come from the germline V gene. The V and J ends lost 4 bases and 8 bases respectively, with 11 bases between them. CDR3 DNA sequence: TGCAGCGTTGCCAGGCCCGAGGGCTACACCTTC. As protein: CSVARPEGYTF.

This clonotype appeared once. The chain is built from TRBV7-2 and TRBJ2-7, with D unresolved. CDR1 SGHTA and CDR2 FQGNSA come from the germline V gene. CDR3 length equals 12 residues. Trimming took off 5 bases at V and 7 bases at J, with 12 bases between the two ends. The CDR3 protein is CASSQTLTEQYV. In DNA form, the CDR3 reads TGTGCCAGCAGCCAAACCCTGACAGAGCAGTACGTC.

Concerning this clonotype: A clone one base away is much larger, so this may be a read error. The CDR3 DNA follows: TGCAGTGCTAGTGTAGCGGGGGGCAATCAGCCCCAGCATTTT. This gives the protein CSASVAGGNQPQHF. V gene TRBV20-1 combines with J gene TRBJ1-5, with D possibly TRBD1 on 5 matching bases. Germline CDR1 DFQATT, CDR2 SNEGSKA (reference sequence). This CDR3 is 14 amino acids long. V was trimmed by 3 bases and J by 2 bases, leaving 11 bases between them.

The gene calls are TRBV5-1 and TRBJ2-7; 9 bases are a match to TRBD2. Germline CDR1 is SGHRS and CDR2 is YFSETQ. Germline trimming cut 0 bases from V and 9 bases from J; bases unmatched to any gene: 7. The CDR3 spans 14 residues. CDR3: CASSLGTSAHRQYF. CDR3 bases: TGCGCCAGCAGCTTGGGGACTAGCGCACACAGGCAGTACTTC.

This clonotype was observed at least ten times. The rearrangement joins TRBV20-1 to TRBJ2-7; D may match TRBD1 or TRBD2 (6 bases each). The germline CDR1 and CDR2 sequences are DFQATT and SNEGSKA (reference sequence). This CDR3 contains 12 residues. V gave up 6 bases and J gave up 6 bases, with 15 bases separating them. CDR3 sequence: CSAKGPGAEQYF. In DNA form, the CDR3 reads TGCAGTGCCAAAGGCCCGGGGGCCGAGCAGTACTTC.

This clonotype came up a few times. The chain joins TRBV2 to TRBJ2-5; D remains unclear. The CDR3 spans 14 residues. CDR1 and CDR2 (germline): SNHLY, FYNNEI. Trimming shortened V by 7 bases and J by 5 bases, and 17 bases separated the two germline ends. CDR3 protein: CASTARQSNETQYF. Here the CDR3 DNA reads TGTGCCAGCACTGCCAGGCAGTCTAACGAGACCCAGTACTTC. The full variable domain, rest sourced from reference TRBV2 and TRBJ2-5, is EPEVTQTPSHQVTQMGQEVILRCVPISNHLYFYWYRQILGQKVEFLVSFYNNEISEKSEIFDDQFSVERPDGSNFTLKIRSTKLEDSAMYFCASTARQSNETQYFGPGTRLLVL.

This clonotype was seen repeatedly, ten times or more. The chain links TRBV10-3 to TRBJ1-1, with D possibly TRBD1 on 6 matching bases. This CDR3 is 11 amino acids long. Trimming took off 6 bases at V and 4 bases at J, with 6 bases between the two ends. The germline V gene has CDR1 ENHRY and CDR2 SYGVKD. CDR3 nucleotide sequence: TGTGCCATCAGCAGGGGCACTGAAGCTTTCTTT. This gives the protein CAISRGTEAFF.

The chain couples TRBV2 to TRBJ1-2; 10 nucleotides line up with TRBD1. The CDR3 sequence is 13 residues long. Trimming took 9 bases from V and 4 from J; bases not matched to a gene: 5. CDR1 and CDR2 from the germline V gene are SNHLY and FYNNEI. CDR3 sequence reads: CASGTGALYGYTF. The CDR3 DNA reads as TGTGCCAGTGGGACAGGGGCCCTCTATGGCTACACCTTC. The full variable domain, rest sourced from reference TRBV2 and TRBJ1-2, is EPEVTQTPSHQVTQMGQEVILRCVPISNHLYFYWYRQILGQKVEFLVSFYNNEISEKSEIFDDQFSVERPDGSNFTLKIRSTKLEDSAMYFCASGTGALYGYTFGSGTRLTVV.

This clonotype was counted at least ten times. The genes are TRBV7-2 and TRBJ1-1; D possibly corresponds to TRBD1 (5 bases). Germline loops: CDR1 SGHTA, CDR2 FQGNSA. V was clipped by 5 bases and J by 3 bases, with 10 bases between them. The CDR3 has 13 residues. The CDR3 nucleotides are TGTGCCAGCAGCCACGGGACCCACACTGAAGCTTTCTTT. It translates to CASSHGTHTEAFF. Using reference TRBV7-2 and TRBJ1-1 for the parts outside the CDR3, the full variable domain is GAGVSQSPSNKVTEKGKDVELRCDPISGHTALYWYRQSLGQGLEFLIYFQGNSAPDKSGLPSDRFSAERTGGSVSTLTIQRTQQEDSAVYLCASSHGTHTEAFFGQGTRLTVV.

This chain links TRBV19 with TRBJ1-5; no firm D call. Trimming pared 3 bases from V and 5 bases from J, leaving 8 bases between. Germline V lookup: CDR1 LNHDA, CDR2 SQIVND (reference sequence). The CDR3 runs to 13 residues. For the CDR3, the DNA is TGTGCCAGTAGTATCTCCTTGTATCAGCCCCAGCATTTT. Protein product: CASSISLYQPQHF.

This clonotype was seen once. The rearrangement joins TRBV14 to TRBJ2-7; unclear D gene. V was trimmed by 6 bases and J by 0 bases, leaving 3 bases between them. CDR1 SGHDN and CDR2 FVKESK come from the germline V gene. The CDR3 runs 11 residues. The CDR3 region has the DNA TGTGCCAGCAGACTCTCCTACGAGCAGTACGTC. Its protein is CASRLSYEQYV.

In its sample, this clonotype ranks as medium-sized. This sequence joins TRBV2 and TRBJ1-3, with D perhaps matching TRBD1 (5 bases). With 6 bases removed from V and 0 bases from J, the gap between germline ends came to 9 bases. This CDR3 is built from 14 residues. Germline CDR1 reads SNHLY; CDR2 reads FYNNEI. DNA for the CDR3: TGTGCCAGCAGCCAGACAGCCTCTGGAAACACCATATATTTT. The encoded protein is CASSQTASGNTIYF.